This T cell receptor (beta chain) was captured by sequencing in a study of cytomegalovirus exposure and HLA in healthy donors. Background on the study: Clustering assigned 70% to 90% of the roughly 380 genotyped donors to the Caucasian-associated ancestry cluster.

The CDR3 consists of 12 residues. The V gene's germline CDR1 is MGHDK and CDR2 SYGVNS. Trimming took off 3 bases at V and 8 bases at J, with 10 bases between the two ends. The PCR ran on 60 Vbeta and 13 Jbeta primers. The authors' processing: Counted up in a later analysis, unique TCR beta chains came to about 80 million, with around 12 million shared. Sequenced by immunoSEQ multiplex PCR; TCRdb stores in-frame clones only, minus some. Clone size and V and J calls were adopted from that table, with D and trimming inferred from the DNA. The sample holds about 160,000 clones; roughly 78% are singletons and the top ten take approximately 6.9%.

This sequence was found in a man in his forties in good health and CMV-seropositive. This rearrangement joins TRBV25-1 to TRBJ1-2; D might be TRBD1 (5 bases). Sequenced: PBMCs. The CDR3 coding sequence is TGTGCCAGCAGTGAGGAGGGGCACGGCTACACCTTC. It is translated as CASSEEGHGYTF.